The sequence of this TCR beta chain was determined in a study of blood T cell repertoires in COVID-19. Study-level background: PBMCs, B-cell-depleted T cells, or T cells were the source of the cDNA or gDNA that made up the material.

This clone showed up just once. Authors' processing steps: Estimated nucleated cell counts came from reference gene primer amplification. TCRdb keeps only in-frame clones here, not all; method: immunoSEQ multiplex PCR. D and trimming were read from the DNA, whereas the V and J calls and clone size are those reported in that table. The repertoire holds a few hundred thousand clones, about nine tenths seen once, with 8.5% to 12% in the top ten. The germline V gene encodes CDR1 PRHDT and CDR2 FYEKMQ (reference sequence). V lost 0 bases and J lost 4, with 12 bases in between. The length of the CDR3 is 15 residues. Residents of about two dozen US areas, aged roughly 18 to 95 years, made up the participants.

Sequencing used PBMCs or T cells enriched from blood (not recorded which). The J gene is TRBJ2-5, the V gene TRBV13; D may be TRBD2 (6 bases). The clonotype comes from a woman aged 18-35 years who had recovered from COVID-19. CDR3 in DNA: TGTGCCAGCAGCTTAGGCGGGAGAGGGGTAGAGACCCAGTACTTC. It encodes CASSLGGRGVETQYF. The full variable domain, completed using reference TRBV13 and TRBJ2-5, is AAGVIQSPRHLIKEKRETATLKCYPIPRHDTVYWYQQGPGQDPQFLISFYEKMQSDKGSIPDRFSAQQFSDYHSELNMSSLELGDSALYFCASSLGGRGVETQYFGPGTRLLVL.